This TCR beta chain was captured by sequencing in a study of shared clonotypes between healthy human individuals. In the study overall: CD4 naive and memory got three plates each, CD8 naive two, CD8 memory one.

General study results and limits: Generation probabilities of non-shared clonotypes were lower (relative to those shared by all four donors).

On sorted subsets, replicate PCRs used approximately 190 ng DNA, or about 33,000 T cell genomes. TCRdb keeps only in-frame clones here, not all; method: immunoSEQ multiplex PCR. The data show over 700,000 clones, approximately 77% seen once. CDR3 length equals 15 residues. The germline CDR1 and CDR2 sequences are SGHRS and YFSETQ. V was pared by 4 bases and J by 6 bases, with 17 bases between. Concerning this clone itself: The antigen remains undetermined.

Source material: memory CD4+ T cells sorted from blood. Subset noted: CD45RA-negative fraction. The chain employs TRBV5-1 and TRBJ2-1; D is unclear. This TCR derives from a woman in her 30s in good health. The chain's CDR3 is CASSLQAGASNEQFF. The DNA of the CDR3 is TGCGCCAGCAGCCTGCAGGCAGGAGCCAGCAATGAGCAGTTCTTC.